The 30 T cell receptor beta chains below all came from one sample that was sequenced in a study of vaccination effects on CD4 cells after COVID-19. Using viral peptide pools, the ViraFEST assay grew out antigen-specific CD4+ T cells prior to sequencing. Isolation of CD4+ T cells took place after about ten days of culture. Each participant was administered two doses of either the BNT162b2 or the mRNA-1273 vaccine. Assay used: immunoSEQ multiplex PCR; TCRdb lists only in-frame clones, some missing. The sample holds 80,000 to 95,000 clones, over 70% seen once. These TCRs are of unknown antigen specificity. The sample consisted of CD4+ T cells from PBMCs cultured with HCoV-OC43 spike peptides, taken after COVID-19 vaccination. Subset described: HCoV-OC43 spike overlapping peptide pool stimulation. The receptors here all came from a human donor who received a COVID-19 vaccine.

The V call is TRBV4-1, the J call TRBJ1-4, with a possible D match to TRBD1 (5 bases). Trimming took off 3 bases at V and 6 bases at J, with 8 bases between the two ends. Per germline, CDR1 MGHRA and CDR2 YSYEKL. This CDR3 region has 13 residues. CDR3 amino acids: CASSQGGDEKLFF. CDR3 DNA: TGCGCCAGCAGCCAGGGGGGGGATGAAAAACTGTTTTTT.

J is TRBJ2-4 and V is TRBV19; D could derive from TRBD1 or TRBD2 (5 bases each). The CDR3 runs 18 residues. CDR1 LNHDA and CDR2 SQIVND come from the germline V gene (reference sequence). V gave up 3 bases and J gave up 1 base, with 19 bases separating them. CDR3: CASSIQGVPSRAKNIQYF. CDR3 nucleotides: TGTGCCAGTAGTATTCAGGGAGTACCTTCCCGGGCCAAAAACATTCAGTACTTC.

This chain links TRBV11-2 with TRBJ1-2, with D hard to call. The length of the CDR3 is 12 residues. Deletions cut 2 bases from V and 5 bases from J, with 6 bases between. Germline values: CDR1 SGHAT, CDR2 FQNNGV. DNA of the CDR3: TGTGCCAGCAGCTTAAACAGATATGGCTACACCTTC. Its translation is CASSLNRYGYTF.

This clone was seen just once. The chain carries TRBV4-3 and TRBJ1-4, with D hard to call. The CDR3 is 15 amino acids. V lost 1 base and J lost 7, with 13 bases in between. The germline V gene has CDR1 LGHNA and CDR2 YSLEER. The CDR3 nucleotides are TGCGCCAGCAGCCAAGGCGGGCAAATCGGTGAAAAACTGTTTTTT. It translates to CASSQGGQIGEKLFF.

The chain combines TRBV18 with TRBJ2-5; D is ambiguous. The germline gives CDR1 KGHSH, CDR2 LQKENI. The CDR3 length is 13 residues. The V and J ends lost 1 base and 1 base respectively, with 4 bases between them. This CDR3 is CASSPRTQETQYF. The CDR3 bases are TGTGCCAGCTCACCACGTACCCAAGAGACCCAGTACTTC.

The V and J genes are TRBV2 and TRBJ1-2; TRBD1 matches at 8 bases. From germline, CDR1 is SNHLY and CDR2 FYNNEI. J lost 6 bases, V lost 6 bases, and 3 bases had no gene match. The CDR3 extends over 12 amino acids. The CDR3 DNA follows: TGTGCCAGCAGGAGGACAGGGAATGGCTACACCTTC. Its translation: CASRRTGNGYTF.

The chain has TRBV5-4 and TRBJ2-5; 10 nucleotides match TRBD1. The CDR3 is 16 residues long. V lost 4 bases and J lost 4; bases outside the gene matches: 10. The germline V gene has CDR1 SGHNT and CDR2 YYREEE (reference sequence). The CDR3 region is CASSPPTGGSGETQYF. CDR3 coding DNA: TGTGCCAGCAGCCCACCGACAGGGGGCTCGGGAGAGACCCAGTACTTC.

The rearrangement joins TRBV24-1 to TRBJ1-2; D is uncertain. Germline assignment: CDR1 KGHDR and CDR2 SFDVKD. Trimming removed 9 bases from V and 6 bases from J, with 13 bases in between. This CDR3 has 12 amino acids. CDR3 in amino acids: CATASNSDGYTF. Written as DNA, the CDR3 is TGTGCCACCGCCAGCAACAGTGATGGCTACACCTTC.

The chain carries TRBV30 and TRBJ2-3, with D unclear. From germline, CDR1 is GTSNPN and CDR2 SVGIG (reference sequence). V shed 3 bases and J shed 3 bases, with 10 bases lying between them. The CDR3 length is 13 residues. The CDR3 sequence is CAWSGPLTDTQYF. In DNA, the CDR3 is TGTGCCTGGAGCGGGCCTCTGACAGATACGCAGTATTTT.

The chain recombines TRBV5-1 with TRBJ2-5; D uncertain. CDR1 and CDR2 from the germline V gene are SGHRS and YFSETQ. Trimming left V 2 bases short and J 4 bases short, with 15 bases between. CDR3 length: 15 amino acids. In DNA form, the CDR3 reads TGCGCCAGCAGCTTTACAATTTTAAAGGGAGAGACCCAGTACTTC. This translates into CASSFTILKGETQYF.

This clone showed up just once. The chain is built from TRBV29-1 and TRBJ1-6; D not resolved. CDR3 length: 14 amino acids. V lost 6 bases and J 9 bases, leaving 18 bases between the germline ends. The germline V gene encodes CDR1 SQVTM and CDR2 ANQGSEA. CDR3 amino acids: CSVGSGVLGSPLHF. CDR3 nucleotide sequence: TGCAGCGTGGGAAGTGGGGTTTTAGGTTCACCCCTCCACTTT. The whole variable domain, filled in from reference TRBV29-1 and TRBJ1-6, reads SAVISQKPSRDICQRGTSLTIQCQVDSQVTMMFWYRQQPGQSLTLIATANQGSEATYESGFVIDKFPISRPNLTFSTLTVSNMSPEDSSIYLCSVGSGVLGSPLHFGNGTRLTVT.

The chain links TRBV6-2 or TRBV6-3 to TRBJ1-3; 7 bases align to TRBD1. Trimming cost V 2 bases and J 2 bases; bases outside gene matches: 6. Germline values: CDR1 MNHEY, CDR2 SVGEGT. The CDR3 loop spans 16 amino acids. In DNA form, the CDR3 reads TGTGCCAGCAGTTACCAAACAGGGGAAACTGGAAACACCATATATTTT. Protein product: CASSYQTGETGNTIYF.

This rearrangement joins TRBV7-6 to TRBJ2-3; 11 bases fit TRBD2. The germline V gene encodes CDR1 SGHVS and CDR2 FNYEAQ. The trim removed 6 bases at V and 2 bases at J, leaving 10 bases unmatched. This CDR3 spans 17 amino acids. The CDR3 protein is CASRARLAGLSTDTQYF. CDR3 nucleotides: TGTGCCAGCAGGGCTAGACTAGCGGGGCTATCCACAGATACGCAGTATTTT.

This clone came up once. DNA of the CDR3: TGCGCCAGCAGTCGGATAAGCCAGGGGGACGATGAGCAGTTCTTC. Translated: CASSRISQGDDEQFF. The J gene is TRBJ2-1, the V gene TRBV5-1; 7 bases fit TRBD1. The CDR3 contains 15 residues. Germline-derived CDR1 and CDR2 are SGHRS and YFSETQ. V lost 5 bases to trimming and J lost 8 bases; unmatched junction nucleotides: 13.

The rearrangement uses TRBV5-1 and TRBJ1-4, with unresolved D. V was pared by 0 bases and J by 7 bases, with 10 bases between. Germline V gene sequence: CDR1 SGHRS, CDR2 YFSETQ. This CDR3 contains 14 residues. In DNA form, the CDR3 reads TGCGCCAGCAGCTTGGAAGGAGGGAGTGAAAAACTGTTTTTT. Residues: CASSLEGGSEKLFF.

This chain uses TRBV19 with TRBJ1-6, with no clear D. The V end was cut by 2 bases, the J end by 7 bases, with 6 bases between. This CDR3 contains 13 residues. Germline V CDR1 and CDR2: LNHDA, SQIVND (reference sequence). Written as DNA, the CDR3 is TGTGCCAGTAGTATACTGGGGAATTCACCCCTCCACTTT. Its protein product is CASSILGNSPLHF.

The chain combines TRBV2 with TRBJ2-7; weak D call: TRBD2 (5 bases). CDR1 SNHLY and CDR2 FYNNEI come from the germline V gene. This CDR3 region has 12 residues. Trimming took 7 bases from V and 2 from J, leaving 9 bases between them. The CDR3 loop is CASNWGAYEQYV. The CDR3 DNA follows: TGTGCCAGCAATTGGGGAGCCTACGAGCAGTACGTC.

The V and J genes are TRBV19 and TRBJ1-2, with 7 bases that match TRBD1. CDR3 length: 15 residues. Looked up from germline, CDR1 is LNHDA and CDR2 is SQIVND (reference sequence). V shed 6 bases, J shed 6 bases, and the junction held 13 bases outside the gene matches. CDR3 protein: CASRSIEQGRNGYTF. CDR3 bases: TGTGCCAGTAGATCGATAGAACAGGGGAGGAATGGCTACACCTTC.

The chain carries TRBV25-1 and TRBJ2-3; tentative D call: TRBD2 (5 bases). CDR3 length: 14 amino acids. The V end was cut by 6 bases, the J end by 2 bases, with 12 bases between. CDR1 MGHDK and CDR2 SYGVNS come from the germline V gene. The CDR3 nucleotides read TGTGCCAGCAGCAGTAGCGTCTCCACAGATACGCAGTATTTT. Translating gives CASSSSVSTDTQYF.

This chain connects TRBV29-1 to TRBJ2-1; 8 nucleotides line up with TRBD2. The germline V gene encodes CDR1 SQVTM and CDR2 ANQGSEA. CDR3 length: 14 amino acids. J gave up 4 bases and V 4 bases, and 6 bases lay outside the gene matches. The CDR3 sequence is CSVVGRGAYNEQFF. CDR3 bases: TGCAGCGTTGTCGGGCGGGGGGCTTACAATGAGCAGTTCTTC.

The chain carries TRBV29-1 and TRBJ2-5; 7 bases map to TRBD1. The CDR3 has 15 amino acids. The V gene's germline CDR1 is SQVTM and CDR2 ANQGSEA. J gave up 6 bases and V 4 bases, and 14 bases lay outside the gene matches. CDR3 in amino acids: CSVAPPTGDFKTQYF. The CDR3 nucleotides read TGCAGCGTTGCCCCACCTACAGGGGATTTCAAGACCCAGTACTTC.

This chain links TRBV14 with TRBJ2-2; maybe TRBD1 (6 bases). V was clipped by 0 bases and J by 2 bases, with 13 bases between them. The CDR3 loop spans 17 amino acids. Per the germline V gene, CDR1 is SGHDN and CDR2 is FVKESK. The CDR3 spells CASSQDWGRINTGELFF. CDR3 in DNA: TGTGCCAGCAGCCAAGATTGGGGGCGGATTAACACCGGGGAGCTGTTTTTT. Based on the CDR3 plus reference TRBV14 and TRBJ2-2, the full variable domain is EAGVTQFPSHSVIEKGQTVTLRCDPISGHDNLYWYRRVMGKEIKFLLHFVKESKQDESGMPNNRFLAERTGGTYSTLKVQPAELEDSGVYFCASSQDWGRINTGELFFGEGSRLTVL.

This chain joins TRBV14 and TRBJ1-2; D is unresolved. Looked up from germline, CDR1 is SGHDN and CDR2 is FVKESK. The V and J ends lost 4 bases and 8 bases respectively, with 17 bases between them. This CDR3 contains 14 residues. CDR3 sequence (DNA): TGTGCCAGCAGCCCAAATCGGACCCCAGGAGGCTACACCTTC. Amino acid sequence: CASSPNRTPGGYTF.

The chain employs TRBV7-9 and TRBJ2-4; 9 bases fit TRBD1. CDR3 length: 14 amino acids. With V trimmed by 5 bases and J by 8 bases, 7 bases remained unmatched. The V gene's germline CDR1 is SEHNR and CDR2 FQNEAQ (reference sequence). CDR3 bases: TGTGCCAGCAGCCCCGGGACAGGGACGGACATTCAGTACTTC. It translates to CASSPGTGTDIQYF.

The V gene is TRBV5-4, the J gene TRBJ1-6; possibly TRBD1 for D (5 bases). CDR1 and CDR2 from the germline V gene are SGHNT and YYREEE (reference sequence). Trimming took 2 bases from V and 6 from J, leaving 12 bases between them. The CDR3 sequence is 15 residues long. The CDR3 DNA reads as TGTGCCAGCAGCTTCGCGGGGGGAGGTAATTCACCCCTCCACTTT. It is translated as CASSFAGGGNSPLHF.

CDR3 in amino acids: CASSYERGNQPQHF. The CDR3 DNA sequence: TGTGCCAGCAGTTACGAGAGGGGTAATCAGCCCCAGCATTTT. The chain uses TRBV6-6 and TRBJ1-5, with D perhaps matching TRBD1 (5 bases). Deletions cut 2 bases from V and 4 bases from J, with 9 bases between. The CDR3 totals 14 residues. The germline V gene encodes CDR1 MNHNY and CDR2 SVGAGI (reference sequence).

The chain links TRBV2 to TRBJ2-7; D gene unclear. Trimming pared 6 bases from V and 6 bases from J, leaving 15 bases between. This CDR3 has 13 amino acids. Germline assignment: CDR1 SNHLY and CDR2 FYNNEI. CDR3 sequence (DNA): TGTGCCAGCAGAAAGGTGGGGTTCGGCGAGCAGTACGTC. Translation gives CASRKVGFGEQYV.

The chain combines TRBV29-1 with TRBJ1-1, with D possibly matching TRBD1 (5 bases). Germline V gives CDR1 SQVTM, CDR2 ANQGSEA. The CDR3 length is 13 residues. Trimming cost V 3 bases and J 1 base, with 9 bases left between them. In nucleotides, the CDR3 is TGCAGCGTTGAGAGAACAGGGAACACTGAAGCTTTCTTT. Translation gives CSVERTGNTEAFF.

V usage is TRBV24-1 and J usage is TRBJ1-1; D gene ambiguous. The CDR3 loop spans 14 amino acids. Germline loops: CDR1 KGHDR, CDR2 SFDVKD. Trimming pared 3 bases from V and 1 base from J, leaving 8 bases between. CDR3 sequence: CATSDDRGNTEAFF. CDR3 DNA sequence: TGTGCCACCAGTGATGATCGGGGGAACACTGAAGCTTTCTTT.

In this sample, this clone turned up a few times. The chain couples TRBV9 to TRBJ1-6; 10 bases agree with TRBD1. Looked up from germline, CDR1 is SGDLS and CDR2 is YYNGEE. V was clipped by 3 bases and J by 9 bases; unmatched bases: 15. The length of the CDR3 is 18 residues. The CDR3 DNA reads TGTGCCAGCAGCGCCTATCCGGGACAGGGGTTCGGAGGTTCACCCCTCCACTTT. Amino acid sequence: CASSAYPGQGFGGSPLHF.